A selection of T cell receptor beta chains follows, all from one sample in a study of blood T cell repertoires in COVID-19. Profiling relied on immunoSEQ multiplex PCR, and the TCRdb table lists in-frame clones only, not all of them. The sample lists tens of thousands of clones, around 83% occurring once. Material for sequencing was peripheral blood. The origin of the receptors is a man between 65 and 80 years old with acute or convalescent COVID-19. Both conserved end residues are part of each CDR3. D genes are given only for firm matches. Only part of the rows carry a size: once, few, many, or a class if the clone is expanded.

abundance: NA
d_gene: TRBD1
v_gene: TRBV30
j_gene: TRBJ2-2
CDR3nt: TGTGCCTGCCCCCCGGGGACAGCGAACACCGGGGAGCTGTTTTTT
CDR3aa: CACPPGTANTGELFF

abundance: NA
d_gene: NA
v_gene: TRBV27
j_gene: TRBJ1-1
CDR3nt: TGTGCCAGCAGTATCGGGAGGAATACTGAAGCTTTCTTT
CDR3aa: CASSIGRNTEAFF

abundance: once
d_gene: TRBD2
v_gene: TRBV10-3
j_gene: TRBJ2-1
CDR3nt: TGTGCCATCAGTCCGGGACTAGCGGGGAGTAGCAATGAGCAGTTCTTC
CDR3aa: CAISPGLAGSSNEQFF

abundance: few
d_gene: NA
v_gene: TRBV6-5
j_gene: TRBJ2-1
CDR3nt: TGTGCCAGCAACACCTTGGTCAATGAGCAGTTCTTC
CDR3aa: CASNTLVNEQFF

abundance: NA
d_gene: TRBD1
v_gene: TRBV5-1
j_gene: TRBJ2-5
CDR3nt: TGCGCCAGCAGCCTGACAGGGGGCCGATTAGAGACCCAGTACTTC
CDR3aa: CASSLTGGRLETQYF

abundance: NA
d_gene: NA
v_gene: TRBV7-6
j_gene: TRBJ1-5
CDR3nt: TGTGCCAGCAGCTTAGGGGAGGTGGGTCAGCCCCAGCATTTT
CDR3aa: CASSLGEVGQPQHF

abundance: NA
d_gene: NA
v_gene: TRBV19
j_gene: TRBJ2-1
CDR3nt: TGTGCCAGTAGTATAATACGGAGCTCCTACAATGAGCAGTTCTTC
CDR3aa: CASSIIRSSYNEQFF

abundance: NA
d_gene: NA
v_gene: TRBV25-1
j_gene: TRBJ1-6
CDR3nt: TGTGCCAGCAGTGAAAGGGGGAGGGTCGGTTCACCCCTCCACTTT
CDR3aa: CASSERGRVGSPLHF

abundance: NA
d_gene: TRBD1
v_gene: TRBV6-2/TRBV6-3
j_gene: TRBJ1-2
CDR3nt: TGTGCCAGCAGCGCGGGACAGGGGGCTGGAATACGCTATGGCTACACCTTC
CDR3aa: CASSAGQGAGIRYGYTF

abundance: NA
d_gene: TRBD2
v_gene: TRBV3-1/TRBV3-2
j_gene: TRBJ2-7
CDR3nt: TGTGCCAGCAGCGGTAGCGGGAGGGCCCGCGAGCAGTACTTC
CDR3aa: CASSGSGRAREQYF

abundance: NA
d_gene: TRBD1
v_gene: TRBV27
j_gene: TRBJ1-2
CDR3nt: TGTGCCAGCAGTTTGCATTCCTCCGGGACAGGAAAGAACTATGGCTACACCTTC
CDR3aa: CASSLHSSGTGKNYGYTF

abundance: NA
d_gene: NA
v_gene: TRBV7-9
j_gene: TRBJ1-1
CDR3nt: TGTGCCAGCAGCTCTTGGACAGCCGACCCAAGGAACACTGAAGCTTTCTTT
CDR3aa: CASSSWTADPRNTEAFF

abundance: NA
d_gene: TRBD1
v_gene: TRBV6-2/TRBV6-3
j_gene: TRBJ1-4
CDR3nt: TGTGCCAGCAGTTACGGGTGGGGGACAGCTAATGAAAAACTGTTTTTT
CDR3aa: CASSYGWGTANEKLFF

abundance: NA
d_gene: NA
v_gene: TRBV24-1
j_gene: TRBJ1-1
CDR3nt: TGTGCCACCAGTGATGCAGGGTTTACTGAAGCTTTCTTT
CDR3aa: CATSDAGFTEAFF

abundance: NA
d_gene: NA
v_gene: TRBV15
j_gene: TRBJ1-5
CDR3nt: TGTGCCACCAGCAGAGATCTGGTACAGGATCAGCCCCAGCATTTT
CDR3aa: CATSRDLVQDQPQHF

abundance: NA
d_gene: TRBD1
v_gene: TRBV7-2
j_gene: TRBJ1-4
CDR3nt: TGTGCCAGCAGCCTTCAGACAGGGGAGGACGAAAAACTGTTTTTT
CDR3aa: CASSLQTGEDEKLFF

abundance: NA
d_gene: NA
v_gene: TRBV7-9
j_gene: TRBJ1-2
CDR3nt: TGTGCCAGCAGCCTGGGGGGGGAAGCTAACTATGGCTACACCTTC
CDR3aa: CASSLGGEANYGYTF

abundance: NA
d_gene: TRBD1
v_gene: TRBV7-9
j_gene: TRBJ1-6
CDR3nt: TGTGCCAGCAGCTTACAGGGACAGAATTCACCCCTCCACTTT
CDR3aa: CASSLQGQNSPLHF

abundance: NA
d_gene: NA
v_gene: TRBV3-1/TRBV3-2
j_gene: TRBJ1-5
CDR3nt: TGTGCCAGCAGCCAAAATCTTAATCAGCCCCAGCATTTT
CDR3aa: CASSQNLNQPQHF

abundance: NA
d_gene: TRBD2
v_gene: TRBV27
j_gene: TRBJ2-7
CDR3nt: TGTGCCAGCAGTTTTTCAGCGGGGCCTTACGAGCAGTACTTC
CDR3aa: CASSFSAGPYEQYF

abundance: NA
d_gene: NA
v_gene: TRBV5-4
j_gene: TRBJ1-1
CDR3nt: TGTGCCAGCAGCTTGGCTCGGAGTGACACTGAAGCTTTCTTT
CDR3aa: CASSLARSDTEAFF

abundance: once
d_gene: NA
v_gene: TRBV6-5
j_gene: TRBJ2-7
CDR3nt: TGTGCCAGCAGCGGACAGTTCTACGAGCAGTACTTC
CDR3aa: CASSGQFYEQYF

abundance: NA
d_gene: NA
v_gene: TRBV18
j_gene: TRBJ1-2
CDR3nt: TGTGCCAGCTCACCAGCTAACCAGGGTATAGGAAATGGCTACACCTTC
CDR3aa: CASSPANQGIGNGYTF

abundance: once
d_gene: NA
v_gene: TRBV28
j_gene: TRBJ1-2
CDR3nt: TGTGCCGGGTCCTCAGGGGTCACTAACTATGGCTACACCTTC
CDR3aa: CAGSSGVTNYGYTF

abundance: NA
d_gene: TRBD1
v_gene: TRBV11-2
j_gene: TRBJ1-1
CDR3nt: TGTGCCAGCAGCTTCGGACAGGGCGAATTCGAAGCTTTCTTT
CDR3aa: CASSFGQGEFEAFF

abundance: NA
d_gene: TRBD1
v_gene: TRBV6-1
j_gene: TRBJ1-5
CDR3nt: TGTGCCAGCAGTGAGACGGGACAGCTCAATCAGCCCCAGCATTTT
CDR3aa: CASSETGQLNQPQHF

abundance: NA
d_gene: NA
v_gene: TRBV7-2
j_gene: TRBJ1-4
CDR3nt: TGTGCCAGCAGCCCTTTCGGAGACAGTGAAAAACTGTTTTTT
CDR3aa: CASSPFGDSEKLFF

abundance: few
d_gene: TRBD2
v_gene: TRBV5-6
j_gene: TRBJ2-7
CDR3nt: TGTGCCAGCAGCTCGACTAGCGGCACCTACGAGCAGTACTTC
CDR3aa: CASSSTSGTYEQYF

abundance: NA
d_gene: TRBD1
v_gene: TRBV30
j_gene: TRBJ1-2
CDR3nt: TGTGCCTGGAGTGGCTACAGGGGAAAAGGCTACACCTTC
CDR3aa: CAWSGYRGKGYTF

abundance: NA
d_gene: NA
v_gene: TRBV28
j_gene: TRBJ1-4
CDR3nt: TGTGCCAGCGAAGATGGAGTGAATGAAAAACTGTTTTTT
CDR3aa: CASEDGVNEKLFF

abundance: NA
d_gene: NA
v_gene: TRBV9
j_gene: TRBJ1-2
CDR3nt: TGTGCCAGCAGCCCAGTAATTGAGAACAGGATCTATGGCTACACCTTC
CDR3aa: CASSPVIENRIYGYTF

abundance: few
d_gene: TRBD2
v_gene: TRBV28
j_gene: TRBJ2-7
CDR3nt: TGTGCCAGCAGAAGTAGCGGGAGCGACGAGCAGTACTTC
CDR3aa: CASRSSGSDEQYF

abundance: once
d_gene: NA
v_gene: TRBV4-2
j_gene: TRBJ1-4
CDR3nt: TGTGCCAGCAGCCAAGATTTACGACAGTTTAATGAAAAACTGTTTTTT
CDR3aa: CASSQDLRQFNEKLFF

abundance: NA
d_gene: NA
v_gene: TRBV19
j_gene: TRBJ2-2
CDR3nt: TGTGCCAGTAGTAGTCGTTCTGACAGCGCGAACGGGGAGCTGTTTTTT
CDR3aa: CASSSRSDSANGELFF

abundance: NA
d_gene: TRBD1
v_gene: TRBV3-1/TRBV3-2
j_gene: TRBJ1-1
CDR3nt: TGTGCCACGGAGAAACAGGGGGCGAGGGCTGAAGCTTTCTTT
CDR3aa: CATEKQGARAEAFF

abundance: NA
d_gene: TRBD1
v_gene: TRBV3-1/TRBV3-2
j_gene: TRBJ2-2
CDR3nt: TGTGCCAGCAGCCACCGGGACAGAAACACCGGGGAGCTGTTTTTT
CDR3aa: CASSHRDRNTGELFF

abundance: NA
d_gene: NA
v_gene: TRBV7-9
j_gene: TRBJ2-3
CDR3nt: TGTGCCAGCAGCGCGTCAACAGAGACAGATACGCAGTATTTT
CDR3aa: CASSASTETDTQYF

abundance: NA
d_gene: NA
v_gene: TRBV15
j_gene: TRBJ1-2
CDR3nt: TGTGCCACCAGCAGTCCGGGACAAACATATGGCTACACCTTC
CDR3aa: CATSSPGQTYGYTF

abundance: NA
d_gene: TRBD1
v_gene: TRBV5-1
j_gene: TRBJ2-1
CDR3nt: TGCGCCAGCAGCTTGGAGACAGGGAGTCGGGCTGAGCAGTTCTTC
CDR3aa: CASSLETGSRAEQFF

abundance: NA
d_gene: NA
v_gene: TRBV27
j_gene: TRBJ2-6
CDR3nt: TGTGCCTCCACCGGGTGGACCGGACTTGGGGCCAACGTCCTGACTTTC
CDR3aa: CASTGWTGLGANVLTF

abundance: few
d_gene: TRBD2
v_gene: TRBV6-5
j_gene: TRBJ2-2
CDR3nt: TGTGCCAGCGCTCCGGGGGGCGGGGAGCTGTTTTTT
CDR3aa: CASAPGGGELFF

abundance: NA
d_gene: NA
v_gene: TRBV6-6
j_gene: TRBJ1-1
CDR3nt: TGTGCCAGCAGTTCGACTTGGGACACTGAAGCTTTCTTT
CDR3aa: CASSSTWDTEAFF

abundance: NA
d_gene: TRBD1
v_gene: TRBV19
j_gene: TRBJ2-1
CDR3nt: TGTGCCAGTGGGACAGGGGGCTACTACAATGAGCAGTTCTTC
CDR3aa: CASGTGGYYNEQFF

abundance: NA
d_gene: NA
v_gene: TRBV5-1
j_gene: TRBJ1-1
CDR3nt: TGCGCCAGCAGCTTGGGCGGCAGGGGAGGGCAAGCTTTCTTT
CDR3aa: CASSLGGRGGQAFF

abundance: once
d_gene: NA
v_gene: TRBV5-1
j_gene: TRBJ1-2
CDR3nt: TGCGCCAGCAGCTTAGGTCTGGGAGGATATGGCTACACCTTC
CDR3aa: CASSLGLGGYGYTF

abundance: NA
d_gene: TRBD1
v_gene: TRBV6-2/TRBV6-3
j_gene: TRBJ2-2
CDR3nt: TGTGCCAGCAGCCGGGGACAGAGATACACCGGGGAGCTGTTTTTT
CDR3aa: CASSRGQRYTGELFF

abundance: few
d_gene: NA
v_gene: TRBV11-2
j_gene: TRBJ2-7
CDR3nt: TGTGCCAGCAGCCACTACAGGGAACTCTACGAGCAGTACTTC
CDR3aa: CASSHYRELYEQYF

abundance: NA
d_gene: TRBD1
v_gene: TRBV27
j_gene: TRBJ2-3
CDR3nt: TGTGCCAGCAGCCTCAGGGGGGATACGCAGTATTTT
CDR3aa: CASSLRGDTQYF

abundance: NA
d_gene: TRBD1
v_gene: TRBV6-1
j_gene: TRBJ1-2
CDR3nt: TGTGCCAGCAGTGAAACGACGACAGGGCTTTATGGCTACACCTTC
CDR3aa: CASSETTTGLYGYTF

abundance: NA
d_gene: NA
v_gene: TRBV6-5
j_gene: TRBJ1-1
CDR3nt: TGTGCCAGCAGTTACGTTAGGGGTGAAGCTTTCTTT
CDR3aa: CASSYVRGEAFF

abundance: NA
d_gene: NA
v_gene: TRBV25-1
j_gene: TRBJ1-2
CDR3nt: TGTGCCAGCAGTGAACAGGGGAAGGGCTATGGCTACACCTTC
CDR3aa: CASSEQGKGYGYTF

abundance: NA
d_gene: NA
v_gene: TRBV9
j_gene: TRBJ2-3
CDR3nt: TGTGCCAGCCACAGGGTTACAGATACGCAGTATTTT
CDR3aa: CASHRVTDTQYF

abundance: NA
d_gene: NA
v_gene: TRBV27
j_gene: TRBJ1-5
CDR3nt: TGTGCCAGCAGTTTTAGGGGCCATCAGCCCCAGCATTTT
CDR3aa: CASSFRGHQPQHF